This TCR beta chain was captured in a study of long-term antiretroviral therapy in people with HIV. This clone showed up just once. The authors ran the immunoSEQ assay, v3.0, at survey level. The protocol was immunoSEQ multiplex PCR, while the TCRdb copy is restricted to in-frame clones and leaves out a portion. The table includes under 40,000 clones, approximately 84% detected once. Going into DNA extraction, samples held about 0.85-11 million cryopreserved PBMC. The CDR3 consists of 14 residues. V was cut by 6 bases and J by 2 bases, with 13 bases left in between. The V gene's germline CDR1 is SGHAT and CDR2 FQNNGV.

The sample was unsorted PBMCs, taken just over 2.7 years before starting antiretroviral therapy. The chain carries TRBV11-2 and TRBJ2-5; D gene ambiguous. The receptor's source is a woman aged 25 to 39 with HIV. This CDR3 reads CASRPFQLQETQYF. The CDR3 DNA is TGTGCCAGCAGACCCTTCCAGCTGCAAGAGACCCAGTACTTC.